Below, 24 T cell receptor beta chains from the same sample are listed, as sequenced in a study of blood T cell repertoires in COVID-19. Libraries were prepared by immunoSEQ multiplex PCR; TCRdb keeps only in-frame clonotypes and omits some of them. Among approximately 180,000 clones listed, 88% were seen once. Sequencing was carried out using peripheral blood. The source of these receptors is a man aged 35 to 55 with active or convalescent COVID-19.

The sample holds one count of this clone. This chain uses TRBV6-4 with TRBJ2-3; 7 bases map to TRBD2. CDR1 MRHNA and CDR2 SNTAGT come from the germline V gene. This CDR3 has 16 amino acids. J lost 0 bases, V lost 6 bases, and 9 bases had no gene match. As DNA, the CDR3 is TGTGCCAGCAGCCCAACTCTCGGGGGGAGCACAGATACGCAGTATTTT. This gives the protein CASSPTLGGSTDTQYF.

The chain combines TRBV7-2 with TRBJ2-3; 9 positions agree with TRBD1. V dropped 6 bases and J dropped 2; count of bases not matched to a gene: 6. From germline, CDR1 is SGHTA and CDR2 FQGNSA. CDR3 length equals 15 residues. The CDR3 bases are TGTGCCAGCAGAAACAGGGGGCTTGACACAGATACGCAGTATTTT. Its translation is CASRNRGLDTDTQYF. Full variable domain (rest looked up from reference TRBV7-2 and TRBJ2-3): GAGVSQSPSNKVTEKGKDVELRCDPISGHTALYWYRQSLGQGLEFLIYFQGNSAPDKSGLPSDRFSAERTGGSVSTLTIQRTQQEDSAVYLCASRNRGLDTDTQYFGPGTRLTVL.

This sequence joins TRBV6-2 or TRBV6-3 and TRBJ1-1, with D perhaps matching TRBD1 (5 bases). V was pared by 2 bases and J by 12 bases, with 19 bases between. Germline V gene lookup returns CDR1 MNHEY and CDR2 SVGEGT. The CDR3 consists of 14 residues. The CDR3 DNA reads TGTGCCAGCAGTTACGATTGGCCTGCAAGGGGAACTTTCTTT. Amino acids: CASSYDWPARGTFF.

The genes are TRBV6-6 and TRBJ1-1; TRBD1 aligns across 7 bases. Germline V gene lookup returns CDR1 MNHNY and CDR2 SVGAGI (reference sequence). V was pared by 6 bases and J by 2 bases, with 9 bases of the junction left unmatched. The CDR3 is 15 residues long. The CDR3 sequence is CASRPSGGPNTEAFF. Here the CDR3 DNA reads TGTGCCAGCAGACCCTCAGGGGGGCCTAACACTGAAGCTTTCTTT.

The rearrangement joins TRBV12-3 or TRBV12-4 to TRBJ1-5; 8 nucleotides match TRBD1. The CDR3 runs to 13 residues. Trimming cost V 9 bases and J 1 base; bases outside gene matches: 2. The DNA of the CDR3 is TGTGCCAGTGGACAGGGAAGCAATCAGCCCCAGCATTTT. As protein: CASGQGSNQPQHF.

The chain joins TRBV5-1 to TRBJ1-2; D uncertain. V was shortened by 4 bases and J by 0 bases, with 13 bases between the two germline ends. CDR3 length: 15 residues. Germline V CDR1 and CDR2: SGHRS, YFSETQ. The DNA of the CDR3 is TGCGCCAGCAGCCGAGGAATGAGCTCTAACTATGGCTACACCTTC. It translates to CASSRGMSSNYGYTF.

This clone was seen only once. CDR3 sequence reads: CASRDQDVTDTQYF. The CDR3 DNA reads as TGTGCCAGCAGAGATCAGGATGTTACAGATACGCAGTATTTT. The J gene is TRBJ2-3, the V gene TRBV27, with no clear D. There are 14 residues in the CDR3. The germline gives CDR1 MNHEY, CDR2 SMNVEV (reference sequence). Trimming pared 6 bases from V and 3 bases from J, leaving 13 bases between.

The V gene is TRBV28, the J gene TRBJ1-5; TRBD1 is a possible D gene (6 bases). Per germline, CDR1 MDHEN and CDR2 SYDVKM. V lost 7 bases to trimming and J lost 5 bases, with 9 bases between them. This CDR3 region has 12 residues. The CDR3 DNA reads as TGTGCCAGCAATACAGGGTATCAGCCCCAGCATTTT. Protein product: CASNTGYQPQHF.

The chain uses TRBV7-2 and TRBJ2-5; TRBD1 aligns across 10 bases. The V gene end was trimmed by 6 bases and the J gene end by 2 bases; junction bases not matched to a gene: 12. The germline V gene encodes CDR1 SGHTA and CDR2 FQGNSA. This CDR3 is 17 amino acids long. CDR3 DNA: TGTGCCAGCAGGAGAAGGGGGGGACAGGGGCCTCAAGAGACCCAGTACTTC. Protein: CASRRRGGQGPQETQYF.

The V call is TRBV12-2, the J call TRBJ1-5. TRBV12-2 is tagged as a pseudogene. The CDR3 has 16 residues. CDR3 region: CASRLVRGLLGQPQHF. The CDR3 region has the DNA TGTGCAAGTCGCTTAGTCCGGGGTTTATTGGGTCAGCCCCAGCATTTT.

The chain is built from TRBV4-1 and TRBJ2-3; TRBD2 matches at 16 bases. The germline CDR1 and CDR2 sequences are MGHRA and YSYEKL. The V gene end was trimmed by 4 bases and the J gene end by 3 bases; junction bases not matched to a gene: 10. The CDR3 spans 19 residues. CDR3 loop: CASSREEGTSGGVTDTQYF. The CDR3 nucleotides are TGCGCCAGCAGCCGGGAGGAAGGGACTAGCGGGGGGGTGACAGATACGCAGTATTTT.

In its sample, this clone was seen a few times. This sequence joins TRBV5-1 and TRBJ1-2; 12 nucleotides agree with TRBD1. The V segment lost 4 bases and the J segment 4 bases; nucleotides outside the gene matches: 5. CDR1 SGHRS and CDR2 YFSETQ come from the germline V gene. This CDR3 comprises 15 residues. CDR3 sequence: CASSLGQGALYGYTF. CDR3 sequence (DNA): TGCGCCAGCAGCCTGGGACAGGGGGCACTCTATGGCTACACCTTC.

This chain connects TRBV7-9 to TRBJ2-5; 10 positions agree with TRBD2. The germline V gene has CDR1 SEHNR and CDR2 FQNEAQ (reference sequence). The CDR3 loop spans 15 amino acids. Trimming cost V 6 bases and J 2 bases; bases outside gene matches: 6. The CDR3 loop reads CASSPRGLAQETQYF. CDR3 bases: TGTGCCAGCAGTCCACGGGGACTAGCGCAAGAGACCCAGTACTTC.

The CDR3 DNA reads TGTGCCTGGAGTCTGGGGACAGGGCACTACACCTTC. Protein product: CAWSLGTGHYTF. The rearrangement joins TRBV30 to TRBJ1-2, with 9 bases that match TRBD1. This CDR3 region has 12 residues. Germline CDR1 and CDR2: GTSNPN and SVGIG (reference sequence). Trimming took 2 bases from V and 10 from J; bases not matched to a gene: 5.

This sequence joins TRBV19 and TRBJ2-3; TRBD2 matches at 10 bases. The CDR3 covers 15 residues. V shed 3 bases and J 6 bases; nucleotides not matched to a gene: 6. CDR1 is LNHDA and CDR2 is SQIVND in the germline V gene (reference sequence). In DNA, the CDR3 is TGTGCCAGTAGTATCGTTAGTAGCGGGGGGGATACGCAGTATTTT. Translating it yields CASSIVSSGGDTQYF.

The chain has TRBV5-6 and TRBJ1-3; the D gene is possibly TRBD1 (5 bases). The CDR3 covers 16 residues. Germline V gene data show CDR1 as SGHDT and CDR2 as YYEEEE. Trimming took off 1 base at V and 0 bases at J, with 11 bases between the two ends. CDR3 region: CASSLKRRGSGNTIYF. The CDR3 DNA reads TGTGCCAGCAGCTTGAAAAGGAGGGGCTCTGGAAACACCATATATTTT.

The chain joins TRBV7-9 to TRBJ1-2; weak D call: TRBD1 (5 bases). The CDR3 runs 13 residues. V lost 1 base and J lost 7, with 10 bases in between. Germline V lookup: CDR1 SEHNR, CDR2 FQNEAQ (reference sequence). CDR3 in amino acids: CASSLEGALGYTF. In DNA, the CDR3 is TGTGCCAGCAGCTTAGAAGGGGCGCTTGGCTACACCTTC.

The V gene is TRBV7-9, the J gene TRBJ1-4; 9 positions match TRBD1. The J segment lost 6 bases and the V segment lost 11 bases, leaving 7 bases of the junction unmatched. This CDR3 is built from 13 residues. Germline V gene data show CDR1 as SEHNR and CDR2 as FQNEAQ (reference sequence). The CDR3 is CAAAQGAYEKLFF. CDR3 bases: TGTGCCGCGGCACAGGGGGCTTATGAAAAACTGTTTTTT.

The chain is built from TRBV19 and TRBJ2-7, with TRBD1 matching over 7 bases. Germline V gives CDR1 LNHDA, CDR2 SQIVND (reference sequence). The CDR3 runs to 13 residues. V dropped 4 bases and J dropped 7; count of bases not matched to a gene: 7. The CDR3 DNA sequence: TGTGCCAGTAGTACAGAATCAGGGGGAGAGCAGTACTTC. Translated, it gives CASSTESGGEQYF.

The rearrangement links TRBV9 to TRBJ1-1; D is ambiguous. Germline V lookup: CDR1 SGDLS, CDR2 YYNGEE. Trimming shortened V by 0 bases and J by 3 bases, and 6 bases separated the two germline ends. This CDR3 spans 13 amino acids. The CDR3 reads CASSVAGDTEAFF. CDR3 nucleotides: TGTGCCAGCAGCGTAGCAGGCGACACTGAAGCTTTCTTT. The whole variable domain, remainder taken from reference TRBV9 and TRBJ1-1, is DSGVTQTPKHLITATGQRVTLRCSPRSGDLSVYWYQQSLDQGLQFLIQYYNGEERAKGNILERFSAQQFPDLHSELNLSSLELGDSALYFCASSVAGDTEAFFGQGTRLTVV.

CDR3 residues: CASSLGHANTEAFF. CDR3 DNA: TGTGCCAGCAGCTTAGGACACGCGAACACTGAAGCTTTCTTT. This chain uses TRBV7-2 with TRBJ1-1; D is uncertain. V was shortened by 1 base and J by 1 base, with 7 bases between the two germline ends. Germline V gene sequence: CDR1 SGHTA, CDR2 FQGNSA. The CDR3 extends over 14 amino acids.

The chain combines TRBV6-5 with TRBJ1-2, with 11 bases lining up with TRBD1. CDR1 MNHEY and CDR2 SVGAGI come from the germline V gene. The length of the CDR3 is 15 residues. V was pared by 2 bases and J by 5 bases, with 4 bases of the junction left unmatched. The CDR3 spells CASSYGQGAVYGYTF. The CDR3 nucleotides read TGTGCCAGCAGTTACGGACAGGGGGCGGTTTATGGCTACACCTTC.

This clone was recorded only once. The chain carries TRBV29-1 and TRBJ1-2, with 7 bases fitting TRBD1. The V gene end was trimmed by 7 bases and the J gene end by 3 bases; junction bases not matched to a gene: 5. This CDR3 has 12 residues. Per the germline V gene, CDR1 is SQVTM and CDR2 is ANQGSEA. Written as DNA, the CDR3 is TGCAGCGGCCGGGACAGTTACTATGGCTACACCTTC. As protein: CSGRDSYYGYTF.

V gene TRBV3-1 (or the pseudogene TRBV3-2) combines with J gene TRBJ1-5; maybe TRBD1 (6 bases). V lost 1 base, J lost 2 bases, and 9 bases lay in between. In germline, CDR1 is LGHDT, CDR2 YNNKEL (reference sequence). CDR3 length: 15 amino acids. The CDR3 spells CASSQGTVGNQPQHF. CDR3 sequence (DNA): TGTGCCAGCAGCCAAGGGACAGTTGGCAATCAGCCCCAGCATTTT.